The T cell receptor beta chain described here comes from a study of human T cells and chemical hapten exposure. Germline trimming cut 4 bases from V and 3 bases from J; bases unmatched to any gene: 4. This CDR3 is built from 16 residues. Germline V lookup: CDR1 SGDLS, CDR2 YYNGEE. TCRdb itself ran the RACE reads through MiXCR, one entry per CDR3 protein. Of some 97,000 distinct CDR3 sequences listed, 25% to 35% are singletons. Time point defined: patch test 3, about 24 weeks after DPC sensitization. Sample treatment: therapeutic diphenylcyclopropenone sensitization with weekly scalp DPC. In this sample, this clonotype turned up a few times.

The sequence was collected from a man between 40 and 49 years old with alopecia areata. Some clones in this sample may be carry-over from other donors' samples. V usage is TRBV9 and J usage is TRBJ2-2, with 12 bases fitting TRBD2. Here the sequenced sample was whole blood, taken in connection with sensitization to the hapten diphenylcyclopropenone (DPC). The CDR3 is CASSPRTSGDTGELFF. CDR3 nucleotide sequence: TGTGCCAGCAGCCCCCGGACTAGCGGGGACACCGGGGAGCTGTTTTTT.